This T cell receptor (beta chain) was documented in a study of T-cell reconstitution after alpha-beta-depleted transplantation in children. Trimming removed 3 bases at V and 2 bases at J, with 12 bases between. The CDR3 is 15 amino acids. A TCRbeta library incorporating unique molecular identifiers was prepared. TCRdb independently ran MiXCR on the PCR reads; one entry per CDR3 protein. The sample shows around 530,000 distinct CDR3 sequences, approximately 32% of them seen only once. This receptor was taken from a human donor who donated a stem cell graft to a child with aplastic anemia. The V gene is TRBV12-3 or TRBV12-4, the J gene TRBJ2-3; weak D call: TRBD2 (5 bases). The sample in question was PBMCs from the stem cell graft donor, obtained from the stem cell graft. CDR3: CASSFSGRLTDTQYF. Written as DNA, the CDR3 is TGTGCCAGCAGTTTCAGCGGCCGCCTCACAGATACGCAGTATTTT.